This T cell receptor (beta chain) originates from a study of blood T cell repertoires in COVID-19. Authors' analysis steps: Reference gene primer amplification yielded estimated nucleated cell counts. Assay used: immunoSEQ multiplex PCR; TCRdb lists only in-frame clones, some missing. Clone size and the V and J calls come from that table; the DNA yielded D and trimming. The sample records under 250,000 clones, about 94% being singletons. Germline V CDR1 and CDR2: KGHSH, LQKENI. The V and J ends lost 4 bases and 1 base respectively, with 7 bases between them. The CDR3 has 13 amino acids. J is TRBJ1-1 and V is TRBV18, with no clear D. The sample consisted of peripheral blood. This sequence originates from a man aged 55 to 70 with COVID-19, enrolled during active disease. As DNA, the CDR3 is TGTGCCAGCTCACGAGCGACGAACACTGAAGCTTTCTTT. Its translation is CASSRATNTEAFF.